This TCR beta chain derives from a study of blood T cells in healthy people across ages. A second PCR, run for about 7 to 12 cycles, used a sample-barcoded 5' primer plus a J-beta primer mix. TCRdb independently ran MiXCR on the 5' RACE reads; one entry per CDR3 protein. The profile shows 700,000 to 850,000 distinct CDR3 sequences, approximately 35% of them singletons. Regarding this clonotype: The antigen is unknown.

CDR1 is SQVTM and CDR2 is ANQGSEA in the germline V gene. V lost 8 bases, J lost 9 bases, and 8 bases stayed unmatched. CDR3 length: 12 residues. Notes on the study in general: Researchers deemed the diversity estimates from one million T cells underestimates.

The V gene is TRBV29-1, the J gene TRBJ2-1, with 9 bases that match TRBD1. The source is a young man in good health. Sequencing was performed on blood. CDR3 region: CSTGQGTIEQFF. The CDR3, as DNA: TGCAGCACCGGACAGGGGACAATTGAGCAGTTCTTC.